Below are 6 T cell receptor beta chains sequenced from a single sample in a study of graft-versus-host responses after intestinal transplantation. These receptors have no identified antigens. Repertoires were generated with immunoSEQ multiplex PCR, while TCRdb's copy carries only in-frame clones and drops some. Of roughly 120,000 clones in the sample, 90% were seen once. Sequenced here: unstimulated CD4+ T cells sorted from spleen or lymph node cells, sampled before intestinal transplant. Source of these receptors: a human donor who received an intestinal transplant.

The DNA for the CDR3 is TGTGCCAGCAGCTTAAGAGTCGCGGGGCTCTCTGGAAACACCATATATTTT. As protein: CASSLRVAGLSGNTIYF. V is TRBV7-2 and J is TRBJ1-3; D possibly corresponds to TRBD1 (5 bases). The CDR3 sequence is 17 residues long. Germline V lookup: CDR1 SGHTA, CDR2 FQGNSA. V lost 2 bases to trimming and J lost 0 bases, with 14 bases between them.

The rearrangement links TRBV4-2 to TRBJ1-5; D is possibly TRBD1 (5 bases). V lost 1 base and J lost 7, with 8 bases in between. Germline V gene lookup returns CDR1 LGHNA and CDR2 YNFKEQ. The CDR3 consists of 13 residues. The CDR3 sequence is CASSQGRGQPQHF. CDR3 sequence (DNA): TGTGCCAGCAGCCAAGGAAGGGGACAGCCCCAGCATTTT.

Concerning this clone itself: Other DNA sequences in the same sample also yield this CDR3. The V gene is TRBV18, the J gene TRBJ1-2, with 10 bases aligning to TRBD1. The CDR3 has 14 amino acids. The germline V gene has CDR1 KGHSH and CDR2 LQKENI. V shed 5 bases and J 8 bases; nucleotides not matched to a gene: 8. CDR3 nucleotide sequence: TGTGCCAGCTCAATGGACAGGGGGGTGAACGGCTACACCTTC. Encoded protein: CASSMDRGVNGYTF.

The DNA of the CDR3 is TGTGCCAGCAGCCCGGGGAGCAATGGACTCCTCCACTTT. Translation gives CASSPGSNGLLHF. V gene TRBV7-2 combines with J gene TRBJ1-6; D is unresolved. This CDR3 region has 13 residues. Germline assignment: CDR1 SGHTA and CDR2 FQGNSA. Trimming removed 5 bases from V and 15 bases from J, with 17 bases in between.

This rearrangement joins TRBV11-2 to TRBJ2-3; no reliable D call. CDR1 is SGHAT, CDR2 FQNNGV, per germline. Trimming pared 4 bases from V and 6 bases from J, leaving 11 bases between. This CDR3 comprises 13 residues. Here the CDR3 DNA reads TGTGCCAGCAGCTCCGCGGCGTGGGATACGCAGTATTTT. Translation gives CASSSAAWDTQYF. The full variable domain, rest sourced from reference TRBV11-2 and TRBJ2-3, is EAGVAQSPRYKIIEKRQSVAFWCNPISGHATLYWYQQILGQGPKLLIQFQNNGVVDDSQLPKDRFSAERLKGVDSTLKIQPAKLEDSAVYLCASSSAAWDTQYFGPGTRLTVL.

This clone has a handful of counts. V is TRBV27 and J is TRBJ1-2; 7 bases are shared with TRBD1. Germline V lookup: CDR1 MNHEY, CDR2 SMNVEV (reference sequence). V gave up 6 bases and J gave up 7 bases; unmatched junction bases: 8. The CDR3 length is 13 residues. CDR3 amino acids: CASSVDRVGGYTF. In DNA, the CDR3 is TGTGCCAGCAGCGTTGACAGGGTCGGTGGCTACACCTTC.